A selection of T cell receptor beta chains follows, all from one sample in a study of early T cells in non-severe SARS-CoV-2 infection. TCRdb ran MiXCR on the 5' RACE reads and lists one entry per CDR3 protein. The sample contains approximately 33,000 distinct CDR3 sequences, around 5% of which appear only once. The sequenced material came from whole blood. These receptors were taken from an adult who was a healthcare worker with PCR-confirmed SARS-CoV-2 infection or an uninfected control (not recorded which). CDR3s include the opening cysteine and the closing phenylalanine or tryptophan. A D gene is named only where the DNA matches it firmly. Some rows mark clone size as missing; the rest say once, few, many or name a class of expanded clone.

D,size,J,V,DNA,CDR3
TRBD1,many,TRBJ1-5,TRBV6-1,TGTGCCAGCAGAACAATCGGGACAGGCAATCAGCCCCAGCATTTT,CASRTIGTGNQPQHF
TRBD2,many,TRBJ2-5,TRBV4-1,TGCGCCAGCAGCCAAGATAAGCCGGGACTAGCGGGAGGGTCGTACTGGGAGACCCAGTACTTC,CASSQDKPGLAGGSYWETQYF
TRBD2,many,TRBJ2-5,TRBV11-2,TGTGCCAGCAGCTGGACTAGCGGGAGCCAAGAGACCCAGTACTTC,CASSWTSGSQETQYF
NA,few,TRBJ2-3,TRBV20-1,TGCAGTGCTAGAGATCCCCAGGGACCAGATACGCAGTATTTT,CSARDPQGPDTQYF
NA,NA,TRBJ1-6,TRBV21-1,TGTGCCAGCAGCAGAAGACGGATAGATAATTCACCCCTCCACTTT,CASSRRRIDNSPLHF
TRBD2,NA,TRBJ2-3,TRBV6-1,TGTGCCAGCAGTGAAGGAGGGACTAGCGGGAGTACGCAGTATTTT,CASSEGGTSGSTQYF
NA,many,TRBJ2-4,TRBV12-3/TRBV12-4,TGTGCCAGCAGTACCGGCACAGTGGGAACCAAAAACATTCAGTACTTC,CASSTGTVGTKNIQYF
TRBD2,few,TRBJ2-7,TRBV6-2/TRBV6-3,TGTGCCAGCAGTTTAACTAGCGGAGGATCCTACGAGCAGTACTTC,CASSLTSGGSYEQYF
TRBD1,many,TRBJ1-4,TRBV13,TGTGCCAGCAGCCCGCATCTGGGACAGGGCGATGAAAAACTGTTTTTT,CASSPHLGQGDEKLFF
TRBD2,many,TRBJ2-7,TRBV4-2,TGTGCCAGCAGCCAAGATCGGGGTAGCGGGAGGGCCTACGAGCAGTACTTC,CASSQDRGSGRAYEQYF
TRBD1,NA,TRBJ2-7,TRBV19,TGTGCCAGTAGCCGGGACAGCTCGCTTTACGAGCAGTACTTC,CASSRDSSLYEQYF
TRBD2,few,TRBJ2-1,TRBV27,TGTGCCAGCAGTGGCAGGGGTTGGCGAGCGGGAGGGCCGGTGGATGAGCAGTTCTTC,CASSGRGWRAGGPVDEQFF
NA,many,TRBJ1-2,TRBV20-1,TGCAGTGCTAGAGATTATACTTCCCGCCACTATGGCTACACCTTC,CSARDYTSRHYGYTF
NA,few,TRBJ2-5,TRBV5-1,TGCGCCAGCAGCTTTAGGAGTGAGAATTACTTC,CASSFRSENYF
NA,many,TRBJ2-1,TRBV7-2,TGTGCCAGCAGCTTAGATAGGGCCAGAGAGCAGTTCTTC,CASSLDRAREQFF
NA,NA,TRBJ2-2,TRBV12-3/TRBV12-4,TGTGCCAGCAGATCAATGACTGCGCGAGCCGGGGAGCTGTTTTTT,CASRSMTARAGELFF
TRBD2,many,TRBJ2-1,TRBV5-1,TGCGCCAGCAGCTTGTCGCTAGCGGGAGCAGGCGAGCAGTTCTTC,CASSLSLAGAGEQFF
NA,NA,TRBJ2-6,TRBV28,TGTGCCAGCAGTTTACGGACGGACTCTGGGGCCAACGTCCTGACTTTC,CASSLRTDSGANVLTF
NA,few,TRBJ2-3,TRBV4-1,TGCGCCAGCAGCCAACCATGGACAGGCACAGATACGCAGTATTTT,CASSQPWTGTDTQYF
NA,many,TRBJ1-2,TRBV18,TGTGCCAGCTCACCCCGCCGGGAGGGGCCCTATGGCTACACCTTC,CASSPRREGPYGYTF
NA,few,TRBJ1-5,TRBV6-4,TGTGCCAGCAGTGACTCCACCTTGGACCGAAGCAATCAGCCCCAGCATTTT,CASSDSTLDRSNQPQHF
NA,NA,TRBJ2-7,TRBV6-2/TRBV6-3,TGTGCCAGCAGTAACTCGGGGCTGTCTCCCTACGAGCAGTACTTC,CASSNSGLSPYEQYF
NA,many,TRBJ1-1,TRBV11-2,TGTGCCAGCAGGGAGAGGACATTCTATGAAGCTTTCTTT,CASRERTFYEAFF
NA,NA,TRBJ2-1,TRBV6-4,TGTGCCAGCAGTGACTCTCTCCATCAGCAGTTCTTC,CASSDSLHQQFF
NA,many,TRBJ2-3,TRBV2,TGTGCCAGCGGAATGGCGGGCACAGATACGCAGTATTTT,CASGMAGTDTQYF
NA,many,TRBJ2-6,TRBV7-9,TGTGCCAGCAGCTTAGCGGGGGCTACTGGGGCCAACGTCCTGACTTTC,CASSLAGATGANVLTF
NA,few,TRBJ2-1,TRBV7-9,TGTGCCAGCAGCTTGTTGGAAATTAGAAACAATGAGCAGTTCTTC,CASSLLEIRNNEQFF
NA,many,TRBJ1-1,TRBV10-3,TGTGCCATCAGCCAGGACTCCCGGTTTCGGAACACTGAAGCTTTCTTT,CAISQDSRFRNTEAFF
TRBD2,many,TRBJ2-1,TRBV20-1,TGCAGTGCGCCGAGGACTAGGAGCTCCTACAATGAGCAGTTCTTC,CSAPRTRSSYNEQFF
NA,many,TRBJ2-3,TRBV3-1,TGTGCCAGCAACCAAGCTAGCACAGATACGCAGTATTTT,CASNQASTDTQYF
TRBD1,few,TRBJ2-7,TRBV4-1,TGCGCCAGCAGCCCACCGGGACAGGGAGGCTACGAGCAGTACTTC,CASSPPGQGGYEQYF
NA,many,TRBJ2-3,TRBV4-1,TGCGCCAGCAGCCAACCTGGGGCAGATACGCAGTATTTT,CASSQPGADTQYF
NA,many,TRBJ2-6,TRBV7-9,TGTGCCAGCAGCTGGGCGAACTCTGGGGCCAACGTCCTGACTTTC,CASSWANSGANVLTF
TRBD1,NA,TRBJ2-3,TRBV27,TGTGCCAGCAGGTCCGGGACAGGGGGCCCAGATACGCAGTATTTT,CASRSGTGGPDTQYF
TRBD1,many,TRBJ2-5,TRBV7-9,TGTGCCAGCAGCTTAGCCCGACAGGGAGAGACCCAGTACTTC,CASSLARQGETQYF
NA,NA,TRBJ1-5,TRBV19,TGTGCCAGTACGGGTGGCAGCTCCTTATTCGGGCCCCAGCATTTT,CASTGGSSLFGPQHF
NA,many,TRBJ2-2,TRBV7-3,NA,CASSLTLAGRTPGSCFF
TRBD1,many,TRBJ1-4,TRBV7-9,TGTGCCAGCAGTGCCGGGACAGGGAGTGAAAAACTGTTTTTT,CASSAGTGSEKLFF
NA,many,TRBJ2-5,TRBV5-6,TGTGCCAGCAGCTGGCGGGCAGGCCAAGAGACCCAGTACTTC,CASSWRAGQETQYF
TRBD2,few,TRBJ2-1,TRBV9,TGTGCCAGCAGCGTAGCTTTAATAGCGGGATACAATGAGCAGTTCTTC,CASSVALIAGYNEQFF
TRBD2,many,TRBJ2-7,TRBV7-2,TGTGCCAGCAGCCGGCGGGGTAGCGGGGCCTCCTACGAGCAGTACTTC,CASSRRGSGASYEQYF